This T cell receptor beta chain was sequenced in a study of T-cell reconstitution after alpha-beta-depleted transplantation in children. Whole-study results and caveats: Most T-cell counts and diversity one year after the transplant came from T cells that were newly produced.

The library targeted TCRbeta and was prepared with unique molecular identifiers. TCRdb independently ran MiXCR on the PCR reads; one entry per CDR3 protein. The table includes over 200,000 distinct CDR3 sequences, around 7.7% detected once. Details on this clonotype: What it binds is unknown.

Trimming took off 3 bases at V and 1 base at J, with 12 bases between the two ends. The CDR3 extends over 15 amino acids. Per the germline V gene, CDR1 is DFQATT and CDR2 is SNEGSKA (reference sequence). This sequence originates from a male patient aged 2-15 years who had a stem cell transplant for acute myeloid leukemia, so the T cells may come from the graft donor. The material sequenced was PBMCs, mostly from graft donor cells, taken 360 days after TCRalphabeta/CD19-depleted stem cell transplant. This chain links TRBV20-1 with TRBJ2-2, with unresolved D. For the CDR3, the DNA is TGCAGTGCTAGCGAGGCAGGAATGAACACCGGGGAGCTGTTTTTT. Translating it yields CSASEAGMNTGELFF.